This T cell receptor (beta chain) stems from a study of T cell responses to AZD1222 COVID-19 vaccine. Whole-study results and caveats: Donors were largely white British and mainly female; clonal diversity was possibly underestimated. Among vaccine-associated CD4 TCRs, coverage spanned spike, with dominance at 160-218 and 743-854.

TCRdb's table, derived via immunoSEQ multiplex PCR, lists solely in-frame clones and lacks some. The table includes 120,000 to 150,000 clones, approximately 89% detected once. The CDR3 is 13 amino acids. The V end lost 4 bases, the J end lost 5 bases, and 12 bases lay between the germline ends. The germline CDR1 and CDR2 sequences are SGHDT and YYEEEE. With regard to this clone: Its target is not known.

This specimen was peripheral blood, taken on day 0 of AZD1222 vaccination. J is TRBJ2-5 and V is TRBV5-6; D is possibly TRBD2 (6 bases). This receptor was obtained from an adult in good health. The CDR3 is CASSVTSGETQYF. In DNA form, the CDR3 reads TGTGCCAGCAGCGTGACTAGTGGGGAGACCCAGTACTTC.